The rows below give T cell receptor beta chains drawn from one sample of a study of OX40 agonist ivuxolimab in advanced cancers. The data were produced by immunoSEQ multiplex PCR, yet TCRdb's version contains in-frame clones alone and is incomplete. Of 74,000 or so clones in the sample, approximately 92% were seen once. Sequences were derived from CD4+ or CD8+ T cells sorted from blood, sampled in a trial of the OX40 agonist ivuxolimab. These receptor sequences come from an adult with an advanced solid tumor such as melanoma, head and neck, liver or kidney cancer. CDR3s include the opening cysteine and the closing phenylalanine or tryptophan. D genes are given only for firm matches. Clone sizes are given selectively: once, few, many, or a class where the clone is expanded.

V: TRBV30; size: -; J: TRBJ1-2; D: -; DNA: TGTGCCTGGAGTGCAGCGGGCAGGGCCCCTTTTGGCTATGGCTACACCTTC; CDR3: CAWSAAGRAPFGYGYTF
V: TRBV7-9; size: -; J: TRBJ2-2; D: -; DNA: TGTGCCAGCTCTCGACCGGGGGACACCGGGGAGCTGTTTTTT; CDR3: CASSRPGDTGELFF
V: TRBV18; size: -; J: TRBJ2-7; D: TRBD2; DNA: TGTGCCAGCTCAGAGGGCTTAGCGGGAAGATACGAGCAGTACTTC; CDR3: CASSEGLAGRYEQYF
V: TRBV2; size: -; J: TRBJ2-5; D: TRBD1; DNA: TGTGCCAGCAGTGATAGGGGGACAGGGGAAGAGACCCAGTACTTC; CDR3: CASSDRGTGEETQYF
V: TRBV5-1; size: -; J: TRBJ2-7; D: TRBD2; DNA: TGCGCCAGCAGCCCTAGCGGGGACCACGAGCAGTACTTC; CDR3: CASSPSGDHEQYF
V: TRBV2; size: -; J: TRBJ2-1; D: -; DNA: TGTGCCAGCAGTGAAGGGGGATCCTACAATGAGCAGTTCTTC; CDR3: CASSEGGSYNEQFF
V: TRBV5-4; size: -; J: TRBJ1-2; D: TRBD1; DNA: TGTGCCAGCAGCACGGGCCGGGACAGCAGTTTCTATGGCTACACCTTC; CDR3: CASSTGRDSSFYGYTF
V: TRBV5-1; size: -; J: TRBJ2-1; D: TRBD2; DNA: TGCGCCAGCAGCTTGTTCGGGACTAGCGGGAGCAATGAGCAGTTCTTC; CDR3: CASSLFGTSGSNEQFF
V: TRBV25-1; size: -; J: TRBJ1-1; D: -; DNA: TGTGCCAGCAGTATGCCGGGAGGCACTGAAGCTTTCTTT; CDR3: CASSMPGGTEAFF
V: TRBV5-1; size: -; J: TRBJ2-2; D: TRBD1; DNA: TGCGCCAGCGAGAGAGGACAGGGGGCGCTTAGTGCCGGGGAGCTGTTTTTT; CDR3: CASERGQGALSAGELFF
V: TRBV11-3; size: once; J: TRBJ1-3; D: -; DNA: TGTGCCAGCAGCTCCGGAGGAAAGGGAAACACCATATATTTT; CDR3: CASSSGGKGNTIYF
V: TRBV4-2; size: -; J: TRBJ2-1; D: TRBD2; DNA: TGTGCCAGCAGCCAAGTGTCTAGCGGGGGGTGGGAGCAGTTCTTC; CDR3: CASSQVSSGGWEQFF
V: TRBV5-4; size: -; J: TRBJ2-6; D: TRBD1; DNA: TGTGCCAGCAGCTCAGGGGGACCTGGGGCCAACGTCCTGACTTTC; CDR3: CASSSGGPGANVLTF
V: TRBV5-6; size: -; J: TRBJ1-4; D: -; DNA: TGTGCCAGCAGCTTGCAAGGGGTGTTCGAGGGGTATAATGAAAAACTGTTTTTT; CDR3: CASSLQGVFEGYNEKLFF
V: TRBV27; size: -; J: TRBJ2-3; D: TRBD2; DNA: TGTGCCAGCAGTTTATCGACTAGCGGGCACACAGATACGCAGTATTTT; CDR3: CASSLSTSGHTDTQYF
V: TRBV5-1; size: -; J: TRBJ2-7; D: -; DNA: TGCGCCAGCAGCCCCCAAGGATACGAGCAGTACTTC; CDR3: CASSPQGYEQYF
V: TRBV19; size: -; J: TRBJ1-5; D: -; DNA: TGTGCCAGTCATACGGGGCTCAATCAGCCCCAGCATTTT; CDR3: CASHTGLNQPQHF
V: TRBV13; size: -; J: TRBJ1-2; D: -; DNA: TGTGCCAGCAGCTTAGAACAGGGTGGGTATGGCTACACCTTC; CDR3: CASSLEQGGYGYTF
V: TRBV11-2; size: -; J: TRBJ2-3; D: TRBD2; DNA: TGTGCCAGCAGCTTAGACGGAGCGGGAGGAAACACAGATACGCAGTATTTT; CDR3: CASSLDGAGGNTDTQYF
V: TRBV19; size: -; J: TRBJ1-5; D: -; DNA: TGTGCCAGTAGTATGGGGAGCAATCAGCCCCAGCATTTT; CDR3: CASSMGSNQPQHF
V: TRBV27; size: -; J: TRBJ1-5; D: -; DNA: TGTGCCAGCAGTTCCCGGCCTCTACGTTATAGCAATCAGCCCCAGCATTTT; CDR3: CASSSRPLRYSNQPQHF
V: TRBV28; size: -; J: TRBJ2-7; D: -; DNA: TGTGCCAGCAGTTTACCTACTCCTCCCTCCTACCAGTACTTC; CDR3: CASSLPTPPSYQYF
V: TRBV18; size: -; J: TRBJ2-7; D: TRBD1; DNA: TGTGCCAGCTCATCCAACCGGGACAGGACACCCTACGAGCAGTACTTC; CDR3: CASSSNRDRTPYEQYF
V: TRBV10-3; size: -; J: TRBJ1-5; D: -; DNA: TGTGCCATCAGTGAGTCAAGGGGTGATCAGCCCCAGCATTTT; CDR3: CAISESRGDQPQHF
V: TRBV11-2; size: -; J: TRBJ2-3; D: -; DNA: TGTGCCAGCAGCGCGAGGGGCGTTCTCACAGATACGCAGTATTTT; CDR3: CASSARGVLTDTQYF
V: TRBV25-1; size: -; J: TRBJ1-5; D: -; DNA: TGTGCCAGCAGTGCCGGGGAGGCCCAGCATTTT; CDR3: CASSAGEAQHF
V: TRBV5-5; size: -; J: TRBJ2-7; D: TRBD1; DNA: TGTGCCAGCAGCAAGGACAGGGTGAACTACGAGCAGTACTTC; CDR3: CASSKDRVNYEQYF
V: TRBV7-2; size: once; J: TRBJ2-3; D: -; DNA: TGTGCCAGCAGCCTCAGACAGCCCGCAGATACGCAGTATTTT; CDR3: CASSLRQPADTQYF
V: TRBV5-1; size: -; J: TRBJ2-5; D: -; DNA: TGCGCCAGCAGTTTGACAGGCATCGAGACCCAGTACTTC; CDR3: CASSLTGIETQYF
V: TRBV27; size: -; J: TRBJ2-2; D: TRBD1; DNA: TGTGCCAGCAGCTTAGGACAGGGAAACACCGGGGAGCTGTTTTTT; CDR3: CASSLGQGNTGELFF
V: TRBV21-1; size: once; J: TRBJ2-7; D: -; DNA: TGTGCCAGCAGCAAAGCAGAGACAGGGTTTAACTACGAGCAGTACTTC; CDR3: CASSKAETGFNYEQYF
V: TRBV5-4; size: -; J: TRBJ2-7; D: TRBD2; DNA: TGTGCCACCGGGACTAGTTCTTACGAGCAGTACTTC; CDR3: CATGTSSYEQYF
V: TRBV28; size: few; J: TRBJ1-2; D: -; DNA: TGTGCCAGCAGTCTCGAGCCCCTGGGCTATGGCTACACCTTC; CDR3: CASSLEPLGYGYTF
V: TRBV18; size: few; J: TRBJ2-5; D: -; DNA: TGTGCCAGCTCAGCGGACAGTCAAGAGACCCAGTACTTC; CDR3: CASSADSQETQYF
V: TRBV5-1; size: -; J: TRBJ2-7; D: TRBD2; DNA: TGCGCCAGCAGCTTGCTCCAAAATAGCGGGAGTATATACGAGCAGTACTTC; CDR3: CASSLLQNSGSIYEQYF
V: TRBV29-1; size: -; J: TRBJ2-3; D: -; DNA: TGCAGCCCTTGGGGGCGGGGTGGCGCGGATACGCAGTATTTT; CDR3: CSPWGRGGADTQYF
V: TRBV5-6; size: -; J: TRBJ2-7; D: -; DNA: TGTGCCAGCAGCTCATCTACGGGGCTAAGGCCCTACGAGCAGTACTTC; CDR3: CASSSSTGLRPYEQYF
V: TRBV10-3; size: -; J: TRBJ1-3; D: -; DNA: TGTGCCATCAGTGACCCTCAAAGAGAGGTTAGCGCTGGAAACACCATATATTTT; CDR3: CAISDPQREVSAGNTIYF
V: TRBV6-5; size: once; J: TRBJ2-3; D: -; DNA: TGTGCCAGCAGTTACCCATTTACGTCGGAGCAGTATTTT; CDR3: CASSYPFTSEQYF
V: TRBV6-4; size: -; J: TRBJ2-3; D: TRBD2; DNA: TGTGCCAGCAGTGGCGGACTAGCGGGGGGGCTGAATACGCAGTATTTT; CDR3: CASSGGLAGGLNTQYF
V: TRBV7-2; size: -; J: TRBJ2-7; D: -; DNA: TGTGCCAGCAGCTCCCACGGCGGGGGCGGGAGCCTTTACGAGCAGTACTTC; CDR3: CASSSHGGGGSLYEQYF
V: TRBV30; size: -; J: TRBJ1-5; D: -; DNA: TGTGCCTGGAGCCCCATCGGCAGCAATCAGCCCCAGCATTTT; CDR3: CAWSPIGSNQPQHF
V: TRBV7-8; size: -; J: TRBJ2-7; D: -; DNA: TGTGCCAGCAGCTTAGACGGCCGATTCTCCTACGAGCAGTACTTC; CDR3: CASSLDGRFSYEQYF
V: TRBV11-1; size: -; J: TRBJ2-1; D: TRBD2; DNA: TGTGCCAGCAGCCCCCGGGGAGCGGGGGTCCTTTCCTACAATGAGCAGTTCTTC; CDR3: CASSPRGAGVLSYNEQFF
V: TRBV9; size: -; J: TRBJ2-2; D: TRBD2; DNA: TGTGCCAGCAGCGTAGGAGGGGAGGGGACCGGGGAGCTGTTTTTT; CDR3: CASSVGGEGTGELFF